A selection of T cell receptor beta chains follows, all from one sample in a study of shared clonotypes between healthy human individuals. The method was immunoSEQ multiplex PCR; TCRdb's version includes in-frame clones alone and lacks a portion of them. The sample includes some 1.5 million clones, roughly 97% of them seen just once. Sequencing was done on a sample of naive CD4+ T cells sorted from blood. Receptors originate from a man younger than 40 in good health. Each CDR3 is given with its conserved first and last residue. The order of the fields is V gene, J gene, CDR3 length, clone size, D gene, CDR3 DNA, CDR3 protein. A D gene is named only where the DNA matches it firmly. Clone size is given for some rows only: seen once, a few or many times, or a class if the clone is expanded.

>TRBV14|TRBJ1-2|13|.|.
TGTGCCAGCAGCCAAGGAGTGGGCTATGGCTACACCTTC
CASSQGVGYGYTF
>TRBV5-1|TRBJ2-1|15|.|TRBD2
TGCGCCAGCAGCCTAGCGGGGCCATCCTACAATGAGCAGTTCTTC
CASSLAGPSYNEQFF
>TRBV5-1|TRBJ2-7|16|once|TRBD1
TGCGCCAGCAGCACTCTGGGGACAGGGAAGGCCGACGAGCAGTACTTC
CASSTLGTGKADEQYF
>TRBV28|TRBJ2-5|15|.|.
TGTGCCAGCAGAACTGCGGGGCGGGTAATCGAGACCCAGTACTTC
CASRTAGRVIETQYF
>TRBV5-1|TRBJ1-2|14|.|.
TGCGCCAGCACGGAAGCTTCAGAAAACTATGGCTACACCTTC
CASTEASENYGYTF
>TRBV9|TRBJ1-5|14|.|.
TGTGCCAGCAGCGTAGGCCCTATAGAACAGCCCCAGCATTTT
CASSVGPIEQPQHF
>TRBV5-4|TRBJ2-1|15|.|.
TGTGCCAGCAGCTTGCCGGGTAGCTCCTACAATGAGCAGTTCTTC
CASSLPGSSYNEQFF
>TRBV6-5|TRBJ2-7|11|.|.
TGTGCCAGCAGTTCCGGGCAGGAGCAGTACTTC
CASSSGQEQYF
>TRBV5-8|TRBJ2-7|15|.|.
TGTGCCAGCAGCTTGGAGGGGGTAGGTGGCTACGAGCAGTACTTC
CASSLEGVGGYEQYF
>TRBV10-1|TRBJ2-7|15|.|.
TGCGCCAGCAGTGAGGGGTCTAGCTCCTTGTACGAGCAGTACTTC
CASSEGSSSLYEQYF
>TRBV28|TRBJ2-2|16|.|TRBD2
TGTGCCAGCAGTTTACGGGGGGGCTGGGACACCGGGGAGCTGTTTTTT
CASSLRGGWDTGELFF
>TRBV7-6|TRBJ2-1|15|.|TRBD2
TGTGCCAGCAGAACTTCCCTGGCGGGAGGGAATGAGCAGTTCTTC
CASRTSLAGGNEQFF
>TRBV27|TRBJ2-2|13|.|.
TGTGCCAGCAGTTCTCTACGAACCGGGGAGCTGTTTTTT
CASSSLRTGELFF
>TRBV4-1|TRBJ2-3|14|.|.
TGCGCCAGCAGCCAAGGAATATCAGTGGGTACGCAGTATTTT
CASSQGISVGTQYF
>TRBV5-6|TRBJ2-1|17|.|TRBD2
TGTGCCAGCAGCTTGGCAGGCCTAGCGGGAGTTAGCAATGAGCAGTTCTTC
CASSLAGLAGVSNEQFF
>TRBV7-3|TRBJ2-1|16|.|TRBD2
TGTGCCAGCAGCTTAAGTAGCGGGAACTCCTACAATGAGCAGTTCTTC
CASSLSSGNSYNEQFF
>TRBV5-6|TRBJ2-2|18|.|TRBD2
TGTGCCAGCAGTTCCGATTACTCCGGGACTAGCGGGATCAGGGAGCTGTTTTTT
CASSSDYSGTSGIRELFF
>TRBV5-1|TRBJ2-7|14|.|.
TGCGCCAGCAGCTTGGCAGGGGTAACCTACGAGCAGTACTTC
CASSLAGVTYEQYF
>TRBV27|TRBJ2-7|12|.|.
TGTGCCAGCAGTCTACTCGACAGGAGGCAGTACTTC
CASSLLDRRQYF
>TRBV19|TRBJ1-1|15|.|.
TGTGCCAGTAGTACCCCATGGGAGGGGCGGCCTGAAGCTTTCTTT
CASSTPWEGRPEAFF
>TRBV9|TRBJ2-5|14|.|.
TGTGCCAGCAGCTACGGGGCCCGACAAGAGACCCAGTACTTC
CASSYGARQETQYF
>TRBV6-5|TRBJ2-1|15|.|TRBD2
TGTGCCAGCAGCACTAGCGGGAGCTCCTACAATGAGCAGTTCTTC
CASSTSGSSYNEQFF
>TRBV4-3|TRBJ2-1|14|.|.
TGCGCCAGCAGCCATGGAGCTAGCTCCGCTGAGCAGTTCTTC
CASSHGASSAEQFF
>TRBV9|TRBJ2-3|15|.|.
TGTGCCAGCAGCCTAGGGGGGTTTAGCACAGATACGCAGTATTTT
CASSLGGFSTDTQYF
>TRBV9|TRBJ2-1|15|.|TRBD2
TGTGCCAGCAGCGTAGGGATAGCGGGGGCTGGAGAGCAGTTCTTC
CASSVGIAGAGEQFF
>TRBV10-2|TRBJ2-3|16|.|TRBD1
TGCGCCAGCTTCGCACTAAGGGGGCAGGGGAGAGATACGCAGTATTTT
CASFALRGQGRDTQYF
>TRBV7-8|TRBJ1-5|17|.|TRBD1
TGTGCCAGCAGCTTATCGGGTTTGGACAGGGGGAATCAGCCCCAGCATTTT
CASSLSGLDRGNQPQHF
>TRBV11-3|TRBJ2-5|16|.|TRBD2
TGTGCCAGCAGCTTAGCGGCAGCGGGAGCCCAAGAGACCCAGTACTTC
CASSLAAAGAQETQYF
>TRBV7-2|TRBJ2-1|17|.|TRBD2
TGTGCCAGCAGCTACCGCTCCGGGACTAGCGGAACCAATGAGCAGTTCTTC
CASSYRSGTSGTNEQFF
>TRBV30|TRBJ1-3|11|.|.
TGTGCCTGGAGTGGTGGAAACACCATATATTTT
CAWSGGNTIYF
>TRBV5-1|TRBJ2-6|15|.|.
TGCGCCAGCAGCCCGAGTAGGACTGGGGCCAACGTCCTGACTTTC
CASSPSRTGANVLTF
>TRBV29-1|TRBJ2-1|14|.|TRBD2
TGCAGCGTTTGGGCGACTAGCGGGACGAATGAGCAGTTCTTC
CSVWATSGTNEQFF
>TRBV6-6|TRBJ1-5|15|.|TRBD1
TGTGCCAGCAGTGACTCGGGGACAGGGAGTCAGCCCCAGCATTTT
CASSDSGTGSQPQHF
>TRBV27|TRBJ2-3|14|.|.
TGTGCCAGCAGGCCTAGACCGATCACAGATACGCAGTATTTT
CASRPRPITDTQYF
>TRBV10-3|TRBJ2-3|17|.|TRBD1
TGTGCCATCAGTGAATTTGACCCGGGACAGGGAGTGTATACGCAGTATTTT
CAISEFDPGQGVYTQYF
>TRBV27|TRBJ2-3|13|.|.
TGTGCCAGCAGCGAATTGTTTGCAGGGAAGCAGTATTTT
CASSELFAGKQYF
>TRBV5-4|TRBJ2-3|14|.|.
TGTGCCAGCAGCTTTAGCACTTACACAGATACGCAGTATTTT
CASSFSTYTDTQYF
>TRBV10-1|TRBJ1-1|13|few|.
TGCGCCAGCAGTGAATACCCGGGCACTGAAGCTTTCTTT
CASSEYPGTEAFF
>TRBV2|TRBJ1-1|13|.|.
TGTGCCAGCAGTTTTGACAGGATAACTGAAGCTTTCTTT
CASSFDRITEAFF
>TRBV5-1|TRBJ1-4|13|.|.
TGCGCCAGCAGCCTTGAGGCCAGGGAAAAACTGTTTTTT
CASSLEAREKLFF
>TRBV5-1|TRBJ2-3|15|.|TRBD1
TGCGCCAGCAGCGTCCCCGGGACAGGCTCAGATACGCAGTATTTT
CASSVPGTGSDTQYF
>TRBV28|TRBJ2-1|15|.|.
TGTGCCAGCACACGGCTCGGGAGCTCCTACAATGAGCAGTTCTTC
CASTRLGSSYNEQFF
>TRBV11-2|TRBJ2-5|14|.|TRBD1
TGTGCCAGCAGCTTAGGGACAGGGGGAGAGACCCAGTACTTC
CASSLGTGGETQYF
>TRBV15|TRBJ2-5|15|.|.
TGTGCCACCAGCAGAGCTAGGGACTACCAAGAGACCCAGTACTTC
CATSRARDYQETQYF
>TRBV28|TRBJ2-2|15|.|.
TGTGCCAGCAGCTTTGACTCGCCGAACACCGGGGAGCTGTTTTTT
CASSFDSPNTGELFF
>TRBV5-5|TRBJ2-1|16|.|TRBD2
TGTGCCATTTCCCAGGGACTAGCATTCTCCTACAATGAGCAGTTCTTC
CAISQGLAFSYNEQFF
>TRBV5-4|TRBJ2-1|15|.|TRBD2
TGTGCCAGCAGCTTGTACCGGGAGGGCCTGGGTGAGCAGTTCTTC
CASSLYREGLGEQFF
>TRBV27|TRBJ2-2|13|.|.
TGTGCCAGCAGTTCCGGTTGGACCGGGGAGCTGTTTTTT
CASSSGWTGELFF
>TRBV7-6|TRBJ1-4|18|.|.
TGTGCCAGCAGCTTAGGAGGACGGGCTTGGGCCGCCCATGAAAAACTGTTTTTT
CASSLGGRAWAAHEKLFF
>TRBV27|TRBJ1-5|14|.|.
TGTGCCAGCAGTGGGGGGGCGCGAAATCAGCCCCAGCATTTT
CASSGGARNQPQHF
>TRBV5-5|TRBJ1-4|15|.|.
TGTGCCAGCAGCGGTAGTGGAACAACTAATGAAAAACTGTTTTTT
CASSGSGTTNEKLFF
>TRBV30|TRBJ2-7|13|.|.
TGTGCCTGGAGTGTGTCCAGAAACTACGAGCAGTACTTC
CAWSVSRNYEQYF
>TRBV5-6|TRBJ2-7|14|.|.
TGTGCCAGCAGCCCAGGCCCCGGGCTGAACGAGCAGTACTTC
CASSPGPGLNEQYF
>TRBV29-1|TRBJ2-5|14|.|TRBD2
TGCAGCGTTGGGGCTTGGACTAGCCAAGAGACCCAGTACTTC
CSVGAWTSQETQYF